The rows below give T cell receptor beta chains drawn from one sample of a study of CD8 T cells in ankylosing spondylitis. TCRdb reprocessed the 5' RACE reads via MiXCR and lists one record per CDR3 protein. The sample consists of 800,000 to 900,000 distinct CDR3 sequences, approximately 12% of them appearing once. The specimen was blood, either unsorted or a sorted T cell fraction (not recorded which). The receptors here all came from a male donor with ankylosing spondylitis. CDR3s include the opening cysteine and the closing phenylalanine or tryptophan. Fields, in order: clone size, V gene, J gene, D gene, CDR3 protein, CDR3 DNA. The D gene is left open where the match is weak. Clone size appears in some rows only: once, few, many, or a class for an expanded clone.

>few|TRBV6-1|TRBJ2-1|TRBD2
CASSLGRAEYNEQFF
TGTGCCAGCAGTCTCGGGAGGGCTGAGTACAATGAGCAGTTCTTC
>NA|TRBV7-9|TRBJ1-1|NA
CASSPYRNTEAFF
TGTGCCAGCAGCCCTTACAGGAACACTGAAGCTTTCTTT
>many|TRBV20-1|TRBJ2-3|NA
CSASPFLPADTQYF
TGCAGTGCTTCACCGTTCCTCCCCGCAGATACGCAGTATTTT
>few|TRBV10-3|TRBJ1-4|NA
CAIKGQGNEKLFF
TGTGCCATCAAGGGCCAGGGTAATGAAAAACTGTTTTTT
>NA|TRBV6-2/TRBV6-3|TRBJ1-1|NA
CASSYPVGGSEAFF
TGTGCCAGCAGTTACCCAGTCGGGGGGTCCGAAGCTTTCTTT
>few|TRBV20-1|TRBJ1-2|NA
CSANGLAGYTF
TGCAGTGCTAACGGACTTGCTGGCTACACCTTC
>few|TRBV7-2|TRBJ1-2|NA
CASSPATPYYGYTF
TGTGCCAGCAGCCCCGCTACCCCGTACTATGGCTACACCTTC
>NA|TRBV29-1|TRBJ2-1|NA
CSVESGVSYNEQFF
TGCAGCGTTGAATCGGGGGTTTCCTACAATGAGCAGTTCTTC
>few|TRBV4-3|TRBJ2-3|TRBD2
CASSSGLAGRTDTQYF
TGCGCCAGCAGCTCAGGACTAGCGGGCCGCACAGATACGCAGTATTTT
>few|TRBV15|TRBJ2-7|NA
CATSLGTFSSYEQYF
TGTGCCACCAGCTTGGGCACATTTAGCTCCTACGAGCAGTACTTC
>NA|TRBV5-1|TRBJ2-7|NA
CASSFQPGTHLLGYEQYF
TGCGCCAGCAGCTTCCAGCCCGGGACACACCTACTAGGCTACGAGCAGTACTTC
>few|TRBV12-3/TRBV12-4|TRBJ2-1|TRBD2
CASSQTSGGMNEQFF
TGTGCCAGCAGCCAGACTAGCGGGGGGATGAATGAGCAGTTCTTC
>few|TRBV7-2|TRBJ2-2|NA
CASSRLRPVNTGELFF
TGTGCCAGCAGCAGACTCCGACCCGTAAACACCGGGGAGCTGTTTTTT
>NA|TRBV11-1|TRBJ2-7|NA
CASSLGGTWAYEQYF
TGTGCCAGCAGCTTAGGAGGGACCTGGGCCTACGAGCAGTACTTC
>NA|TRBV5-1|TRBJ2-1|NA
CASSEQQIDNEQFF
TGCGCCAGCAGTGAACAGCAGATCGACAATGAGCAGTTCTTC
>NA|TRBV7-4|TRBJ1-5|NA
CASSLRGMRSNQPQHF
TGTGCCAGCAGCCTCCGGGGGATGCGGAGCAATCAGCCCCAGCATTTT
>few|TRBV25-1|TRBJ2-2|NA
CASSELGENTGELFF
TGTGCCAGCAGTGAATTGGGGGAGAACACCGGGGAGCTGTTTTTT